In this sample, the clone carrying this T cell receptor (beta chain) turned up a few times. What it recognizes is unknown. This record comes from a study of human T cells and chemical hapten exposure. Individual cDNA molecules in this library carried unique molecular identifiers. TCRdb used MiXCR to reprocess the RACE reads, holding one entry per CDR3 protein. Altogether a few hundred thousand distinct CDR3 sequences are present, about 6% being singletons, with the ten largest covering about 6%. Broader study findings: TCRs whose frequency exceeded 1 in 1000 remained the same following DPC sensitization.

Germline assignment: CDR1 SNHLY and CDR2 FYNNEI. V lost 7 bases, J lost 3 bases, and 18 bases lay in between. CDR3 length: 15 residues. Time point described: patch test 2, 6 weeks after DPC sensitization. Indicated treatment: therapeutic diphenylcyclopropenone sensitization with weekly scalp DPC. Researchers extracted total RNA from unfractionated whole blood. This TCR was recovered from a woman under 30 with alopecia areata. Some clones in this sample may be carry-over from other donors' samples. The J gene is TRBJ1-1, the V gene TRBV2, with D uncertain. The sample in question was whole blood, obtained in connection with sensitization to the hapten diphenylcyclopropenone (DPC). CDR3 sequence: CASTAGDTGDTEAFF. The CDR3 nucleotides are TGTGCCAGCACCGCCGGTGATACCGGGGACACTGAAGCTTTCTTT. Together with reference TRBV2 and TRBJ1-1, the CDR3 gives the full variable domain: EPEVTQTPSHQVTQMGQEVILRCVPISNHLYFYWYRQILGQKVEFLVSFYNNEISEKSEIFDDQFSVERPDGSNFTLKIRSTKLEDSAMYFCASTAGDTGDTEAFFGQGTRLTVV.